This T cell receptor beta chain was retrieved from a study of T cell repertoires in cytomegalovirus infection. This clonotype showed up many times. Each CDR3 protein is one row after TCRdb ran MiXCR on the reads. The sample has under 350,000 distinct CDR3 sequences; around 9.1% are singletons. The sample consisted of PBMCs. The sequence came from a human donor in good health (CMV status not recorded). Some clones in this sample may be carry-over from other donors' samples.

CDR3 region: CASSSSTLQETQYF. The CDR3 coding sequence is TGTGCCAGCAGCTCGTCGACATTACAAGAGACCCAGTACTTC. V is TRBV7-8 and J is TRBJ2-5; unclear D gene. Germline values: CDR1 SGHVS, CDR2 FQNEAQ. The CDR3 runs 14 residues. V lost 4 bases and J lost 2, with 11 bases in between.